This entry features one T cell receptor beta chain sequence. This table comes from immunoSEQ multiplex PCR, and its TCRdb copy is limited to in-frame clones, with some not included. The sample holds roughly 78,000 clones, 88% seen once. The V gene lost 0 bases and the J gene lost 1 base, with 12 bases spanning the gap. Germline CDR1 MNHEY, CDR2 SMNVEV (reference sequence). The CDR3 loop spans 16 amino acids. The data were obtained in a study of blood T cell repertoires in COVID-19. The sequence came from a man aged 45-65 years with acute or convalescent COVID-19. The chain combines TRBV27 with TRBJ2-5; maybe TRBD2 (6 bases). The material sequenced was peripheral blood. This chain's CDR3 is CASSLSGGYVQETQYF. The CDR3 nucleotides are TGTGCCAGCAGTTTATCCGGAGGGTACGTCCAAGAGACCCAGTACTTC.